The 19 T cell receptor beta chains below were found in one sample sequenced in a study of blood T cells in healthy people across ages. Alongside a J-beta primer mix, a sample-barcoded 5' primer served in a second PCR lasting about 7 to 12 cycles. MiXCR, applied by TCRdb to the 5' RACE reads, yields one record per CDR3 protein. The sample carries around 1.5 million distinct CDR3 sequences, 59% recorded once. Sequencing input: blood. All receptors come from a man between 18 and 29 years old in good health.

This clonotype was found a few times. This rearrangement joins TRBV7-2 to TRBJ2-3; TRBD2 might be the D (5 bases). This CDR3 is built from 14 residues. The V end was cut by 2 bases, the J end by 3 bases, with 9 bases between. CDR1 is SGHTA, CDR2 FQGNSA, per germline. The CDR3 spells CASSLRSGTDTQYF. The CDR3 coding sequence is TGTGCCAGCAGCTTACGATCGGGGACAGATACGCAGTATTTT.

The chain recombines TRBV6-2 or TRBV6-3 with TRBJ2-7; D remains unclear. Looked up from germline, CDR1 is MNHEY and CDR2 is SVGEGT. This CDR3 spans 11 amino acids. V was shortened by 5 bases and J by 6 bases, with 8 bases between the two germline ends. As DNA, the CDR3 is TGTGCCAGCAGTCAGGCTCGCGAGCAGTACTTC. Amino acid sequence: CASSQAREQYF.

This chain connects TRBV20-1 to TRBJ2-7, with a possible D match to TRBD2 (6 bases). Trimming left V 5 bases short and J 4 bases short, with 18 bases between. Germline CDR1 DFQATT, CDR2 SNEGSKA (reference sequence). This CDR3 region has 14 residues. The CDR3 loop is CSALVGTFYYEQYF. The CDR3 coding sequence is TGCAGTGCTCTGGTCGGGACTTTTTATTACGAGCAGTACTTC.

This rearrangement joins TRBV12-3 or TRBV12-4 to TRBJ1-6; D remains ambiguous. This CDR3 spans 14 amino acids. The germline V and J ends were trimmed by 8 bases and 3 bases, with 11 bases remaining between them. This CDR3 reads CASGSKVYNSPLHF. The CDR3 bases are TGTGCCAGCGGGTCAAAAGTCTATAATTCACCCCTCCACTTT.

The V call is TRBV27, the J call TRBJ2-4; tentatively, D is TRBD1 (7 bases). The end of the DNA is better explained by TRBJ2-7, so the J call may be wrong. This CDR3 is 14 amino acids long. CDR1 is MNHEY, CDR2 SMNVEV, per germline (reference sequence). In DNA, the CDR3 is TGTGCCAGCAAAGCCTCCAGGGGGGCCTACGAGCAGTACTTC. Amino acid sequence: CASKASRGAYEQYF.

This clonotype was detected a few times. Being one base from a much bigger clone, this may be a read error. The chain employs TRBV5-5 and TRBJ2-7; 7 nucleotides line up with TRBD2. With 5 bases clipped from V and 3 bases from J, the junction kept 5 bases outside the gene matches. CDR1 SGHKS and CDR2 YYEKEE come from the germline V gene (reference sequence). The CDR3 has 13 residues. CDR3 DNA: TGTGCCAGCAGACCCGGGAGGCTCTACGAGCAGTACTTC. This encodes CASRPGRLYEQYF. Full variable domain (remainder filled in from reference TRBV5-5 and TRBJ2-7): DAGVTQSPTHLIKTRGQQVTLRCSPISGHKSVSWYQQVLGQGPQFIFQYYEKEERGRGNFPDRFSARQFPNYSSELNVNALLLGDSALYLCASRPGRLYEQYFGPGTRLTVT.

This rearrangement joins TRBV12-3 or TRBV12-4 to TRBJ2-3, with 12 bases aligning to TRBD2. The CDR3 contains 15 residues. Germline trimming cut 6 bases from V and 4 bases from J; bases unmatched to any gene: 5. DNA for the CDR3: TGTGCCAGCAGCCTGACTAGCGGGAGTTCAGATACGCAGTATTTT. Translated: CASSLTSGSSDTQYF.

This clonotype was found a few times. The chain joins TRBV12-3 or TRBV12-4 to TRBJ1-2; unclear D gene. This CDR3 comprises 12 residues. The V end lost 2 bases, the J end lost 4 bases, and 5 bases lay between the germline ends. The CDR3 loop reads CASSLISYGYTF. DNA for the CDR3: TGTGCCAGCAGTTTAATTTCCTATGGCTACACCTTC.

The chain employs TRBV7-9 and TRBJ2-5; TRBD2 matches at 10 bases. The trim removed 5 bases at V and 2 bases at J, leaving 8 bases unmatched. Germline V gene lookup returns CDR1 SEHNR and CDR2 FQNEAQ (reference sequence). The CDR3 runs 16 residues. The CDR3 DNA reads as TGTGCCAGCAGCACACGGACTAGCGGAGCGCAAGAGACCCAGTACTTC. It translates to CASSTRTSGAQETQYF.

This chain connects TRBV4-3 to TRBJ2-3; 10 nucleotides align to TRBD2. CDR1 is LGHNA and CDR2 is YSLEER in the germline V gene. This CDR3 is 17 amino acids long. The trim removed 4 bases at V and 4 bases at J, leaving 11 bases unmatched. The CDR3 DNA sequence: TGCGCCAGCAGCCTCCGGGGGCACAGCGGGGGGGCAGATACGCAGTATTTT. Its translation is CASSLRGHSGGADTQYF.

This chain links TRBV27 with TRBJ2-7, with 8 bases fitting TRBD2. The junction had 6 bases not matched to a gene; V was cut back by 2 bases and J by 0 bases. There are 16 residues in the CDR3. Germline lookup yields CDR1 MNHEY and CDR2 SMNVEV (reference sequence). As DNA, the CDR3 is TGTGCCAGCAGTTTAGAGGGGACTAGGGGCTCCTACGAGCAGTACTTC. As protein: CASSLEGTRGSYEQYF.

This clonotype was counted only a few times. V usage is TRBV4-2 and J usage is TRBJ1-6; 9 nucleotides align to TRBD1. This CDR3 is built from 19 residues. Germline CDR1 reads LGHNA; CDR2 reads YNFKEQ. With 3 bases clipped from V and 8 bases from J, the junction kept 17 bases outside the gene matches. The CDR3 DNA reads TGTGCCAGCAGCCAGGAGGTGGGGACAGGGAAGTTCAAAGATTCACCCCTCCACTTT. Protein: CASSQEVGTGKFKDSPLHF.

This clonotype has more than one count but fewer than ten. CDR3 residues: CSATRTVPDYGYTF. The CDR3 region has the DNA TGCAGTGCCACCCGGACGGTACCAGACTATGGCTACACCTTC. This chain uses TRBV20-1 with TRBJ1-2; no clear D. Trimming left V 6 bases short and J 3 bases short, with 17 bases between. This CDR3 comprises 14 residues. Looked up from germline, CDR1 is DFQATT and CDR2 is SNEGSKA (reference sequence).

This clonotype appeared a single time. The CDR3 coding sequence is TGCAGTGCTAGGAGGGACAGGTACAATGAGCAGTACTTC. Its translation: CSARRDRYNEQYF. The J gene is TRBJ2-7, the V gene TRBV20-1; TRBD1 matches at 8 bases. In germline, CDR1 is DFQATT, CDR2 SNEGSKA (reference sequence). This CDR3 is 13 amino acids long. V was clipped by 3 bases and J by 7 bases; unmatched bases: 8.

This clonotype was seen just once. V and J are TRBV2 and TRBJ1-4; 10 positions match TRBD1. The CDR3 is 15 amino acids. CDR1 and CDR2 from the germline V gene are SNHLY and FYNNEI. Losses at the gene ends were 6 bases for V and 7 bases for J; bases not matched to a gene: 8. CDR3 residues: CASSASDRGPEKLFF. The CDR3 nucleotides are TGTGCCAGCAGCGCCTCCGACAGGGGGCCTGAAAAACTGTTTTTT.

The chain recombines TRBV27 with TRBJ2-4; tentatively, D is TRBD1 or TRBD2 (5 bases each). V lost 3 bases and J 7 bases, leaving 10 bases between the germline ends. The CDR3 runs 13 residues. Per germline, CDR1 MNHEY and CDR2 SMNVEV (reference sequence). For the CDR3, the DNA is TGTGCCAGCAGTTTTTCGTGGGGGAACATTCAGTACTTC. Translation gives CASSFSWGNIQYF.

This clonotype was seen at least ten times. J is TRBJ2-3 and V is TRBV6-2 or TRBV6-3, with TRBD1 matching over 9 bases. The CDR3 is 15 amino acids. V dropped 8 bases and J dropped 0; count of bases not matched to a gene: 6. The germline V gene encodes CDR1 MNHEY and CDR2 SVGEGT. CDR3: CASSPGTGSTDTQYF. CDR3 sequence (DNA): TGTGCCAGCTCCCCCGGGACAGGGAGCACAGATACGCAGTATTTT.

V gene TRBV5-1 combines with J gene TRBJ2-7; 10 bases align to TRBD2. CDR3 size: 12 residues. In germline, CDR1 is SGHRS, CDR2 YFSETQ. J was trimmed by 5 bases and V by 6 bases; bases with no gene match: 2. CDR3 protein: CASIGLADEQYF. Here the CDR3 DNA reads TGCGCCAGCATAGGACTAGCGGACGAGCAGTACTTC.

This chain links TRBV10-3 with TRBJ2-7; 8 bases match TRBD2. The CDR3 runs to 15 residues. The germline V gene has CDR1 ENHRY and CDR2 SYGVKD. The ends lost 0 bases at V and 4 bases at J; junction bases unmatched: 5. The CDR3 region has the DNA TGTGCCATCAGTGAGTCAGCTAGCGGGCAGTACGAGCAGTACTTC. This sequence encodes CAISESASGQYEQYF.